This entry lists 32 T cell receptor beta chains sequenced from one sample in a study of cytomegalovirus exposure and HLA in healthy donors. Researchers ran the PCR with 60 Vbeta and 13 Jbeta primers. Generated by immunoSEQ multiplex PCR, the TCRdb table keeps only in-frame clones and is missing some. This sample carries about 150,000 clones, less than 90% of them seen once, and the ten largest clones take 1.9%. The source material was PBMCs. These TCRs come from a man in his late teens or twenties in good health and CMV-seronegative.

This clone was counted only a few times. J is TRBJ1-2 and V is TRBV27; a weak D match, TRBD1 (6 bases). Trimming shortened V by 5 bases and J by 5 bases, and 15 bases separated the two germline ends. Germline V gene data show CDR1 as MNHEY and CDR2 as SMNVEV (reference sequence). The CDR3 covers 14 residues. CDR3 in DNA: TGTGCCAGCAGTCCCGGTCAGGGGACATATGGCTACACCTTC. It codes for CASSPGQGTYGYTF.

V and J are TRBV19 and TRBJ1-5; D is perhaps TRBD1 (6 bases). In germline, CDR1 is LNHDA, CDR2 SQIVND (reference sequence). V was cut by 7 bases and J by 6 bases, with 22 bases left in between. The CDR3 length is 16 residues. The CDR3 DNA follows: TGTGCCAGTACCCAAGGGGGGGGTTCCTTTATTCAGCCCCAGCATTTT. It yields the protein CASTQGGGSFIQPQHF. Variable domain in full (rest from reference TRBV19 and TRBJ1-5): DGGITQSPKYLFRKEGQNVTLSCEQNLNHDAMYWYRQDPGQGLRLIYYSQIVNDFQKGDIAEGYSVSREKKESFPLTVTSAQKNPTAFYLCASTQGGGSFIQPQHFGDGTRLSIL.

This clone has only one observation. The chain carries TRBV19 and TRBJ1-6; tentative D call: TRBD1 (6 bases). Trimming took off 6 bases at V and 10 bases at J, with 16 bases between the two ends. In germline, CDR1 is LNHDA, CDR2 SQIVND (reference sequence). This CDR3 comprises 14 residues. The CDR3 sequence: CASSLTSRGSPLHF. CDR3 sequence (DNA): TGTGCCAGTAGCCTGACATCGAGGGGGTCACCCCTCCACTTT.

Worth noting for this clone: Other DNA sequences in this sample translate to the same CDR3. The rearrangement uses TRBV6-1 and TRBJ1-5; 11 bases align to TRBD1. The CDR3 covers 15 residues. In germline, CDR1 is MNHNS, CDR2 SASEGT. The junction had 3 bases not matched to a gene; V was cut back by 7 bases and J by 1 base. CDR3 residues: CASIWTGGSNQPQHF. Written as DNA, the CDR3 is TGTGCCAGCATTTGGACAGGGGGCAGCAATCAGCCCCAGCATTTT.

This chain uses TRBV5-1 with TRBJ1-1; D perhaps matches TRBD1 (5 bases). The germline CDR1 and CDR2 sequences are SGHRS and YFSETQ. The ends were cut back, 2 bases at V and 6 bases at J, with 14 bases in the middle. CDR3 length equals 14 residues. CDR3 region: CASSLGQQGAEAFF. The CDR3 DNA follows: TGCGCCAGCAGCTTAGGGCAGCAGGGCGCTGAAGCTTTCTTT.

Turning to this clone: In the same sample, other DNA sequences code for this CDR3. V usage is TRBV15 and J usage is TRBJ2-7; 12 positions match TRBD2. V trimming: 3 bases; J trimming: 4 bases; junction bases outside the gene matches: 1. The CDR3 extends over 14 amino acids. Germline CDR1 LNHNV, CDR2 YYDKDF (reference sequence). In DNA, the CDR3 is TGTGCCACCAGCAGGACTAGCGGGAGTTACGAGCAGTACTTC. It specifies CATSRTSGSYEQYF.

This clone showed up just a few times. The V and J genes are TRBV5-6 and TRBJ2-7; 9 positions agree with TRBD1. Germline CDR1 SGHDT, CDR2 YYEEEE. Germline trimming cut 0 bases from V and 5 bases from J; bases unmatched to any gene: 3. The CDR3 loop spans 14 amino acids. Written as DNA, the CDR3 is TGTGCCAGCAGCTTGGACAGGGGGCAGAACGAGCAGTACTTC. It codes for CASSLDRGQNEQYF.

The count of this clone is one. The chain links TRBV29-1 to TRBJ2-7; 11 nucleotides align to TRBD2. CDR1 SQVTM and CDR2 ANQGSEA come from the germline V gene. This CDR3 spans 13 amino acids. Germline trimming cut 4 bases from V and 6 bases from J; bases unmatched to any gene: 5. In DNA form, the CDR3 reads TGCAGCGTTGGTTTAGCGGGAGGGGGCGAGCAGTACTTC. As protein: CSVGLAGGGEQYF.

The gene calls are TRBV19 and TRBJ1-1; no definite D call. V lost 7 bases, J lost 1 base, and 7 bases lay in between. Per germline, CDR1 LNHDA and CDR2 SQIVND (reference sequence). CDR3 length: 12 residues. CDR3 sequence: CASKEGNTEAFF. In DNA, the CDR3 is TGTGCCAGTAAGGAGGGGAACACTGAAGCTTTCTTT.

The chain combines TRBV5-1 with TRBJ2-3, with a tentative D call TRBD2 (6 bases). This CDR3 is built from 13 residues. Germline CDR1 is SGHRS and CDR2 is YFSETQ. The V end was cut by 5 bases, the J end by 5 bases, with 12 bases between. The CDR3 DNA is TGCGCCAGCAGTAGCGGCCGAGGAGATACGCAGTATTTT. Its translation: CASSSGRGDTQYF.

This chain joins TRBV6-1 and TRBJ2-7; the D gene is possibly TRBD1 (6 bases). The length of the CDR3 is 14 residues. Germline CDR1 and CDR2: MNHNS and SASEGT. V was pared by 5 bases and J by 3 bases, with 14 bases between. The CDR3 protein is CASSPRGEIYEQYF. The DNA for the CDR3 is TGTGCCAGCAGTCCCAGGGGAGAGATCTACGAGCAGTACTTC.

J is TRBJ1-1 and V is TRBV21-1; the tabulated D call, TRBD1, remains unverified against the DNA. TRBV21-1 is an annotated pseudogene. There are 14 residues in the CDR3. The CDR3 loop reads CASSKDQGVTEAFF. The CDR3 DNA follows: TGTGCCAGCAGCAAAGACCAGGGGGTCACTGAAGCTTTCTTT.

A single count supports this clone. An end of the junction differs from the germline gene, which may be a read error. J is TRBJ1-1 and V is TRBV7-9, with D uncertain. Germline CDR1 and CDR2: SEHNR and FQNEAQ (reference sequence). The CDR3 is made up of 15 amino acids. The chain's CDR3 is CSSSPRALQDTEAFF. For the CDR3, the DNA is TGTTCCAGCAGCCCGCGGGCCCTCCAAGACACTGAAGCTTTCTTT.

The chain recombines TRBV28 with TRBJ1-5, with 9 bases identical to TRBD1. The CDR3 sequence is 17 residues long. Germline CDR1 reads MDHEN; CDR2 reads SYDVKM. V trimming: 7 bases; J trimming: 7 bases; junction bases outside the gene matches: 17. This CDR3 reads CASTMDRGSFLGQPQHF. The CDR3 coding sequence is TGTGCCAGCACAATGGACAGGGGAAGTTTTCTTGGGCAGCCCCAGCATTTT.

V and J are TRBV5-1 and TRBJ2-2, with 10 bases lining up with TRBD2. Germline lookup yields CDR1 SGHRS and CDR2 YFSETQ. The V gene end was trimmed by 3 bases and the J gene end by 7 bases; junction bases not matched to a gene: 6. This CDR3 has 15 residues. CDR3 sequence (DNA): TGCGCCAGCAGCTCAAGCGGGGGGGCCGGCGGGGAGCTGTTTTTT. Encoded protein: CASSSSGGAGGELFF. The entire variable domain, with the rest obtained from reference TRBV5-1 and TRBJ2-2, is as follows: KAGVTQTPRYLIKTRGQQVTLSCSPISGHRSVSWYQQTPGQGLQFLFEYFSETQRNKGNFPGRFSGRQFSNSRSEMNVSTLELGDSALYLCASSSSGGAGGELFFGEGSRLTVL.

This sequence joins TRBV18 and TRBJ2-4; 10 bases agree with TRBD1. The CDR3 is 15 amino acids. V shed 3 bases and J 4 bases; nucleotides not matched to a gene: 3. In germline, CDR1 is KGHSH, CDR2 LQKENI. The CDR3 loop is CASSPPGQGKNIQYF. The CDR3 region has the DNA TGTGCCAGCTCACCCCCGGGACAGGGGAAAAACATTCAGTACTTC. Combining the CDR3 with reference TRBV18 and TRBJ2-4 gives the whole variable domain NAGVMQNPRHLVRRRGQEARLRCSPMKGHSHVYWYRQLPEEGLKFMVYLQKENIIDESGMPKERFSAEFPKEGPSILRIQQVVRGDSAAYFCASSPPGQGKNIQYFGAGTRLSVL.

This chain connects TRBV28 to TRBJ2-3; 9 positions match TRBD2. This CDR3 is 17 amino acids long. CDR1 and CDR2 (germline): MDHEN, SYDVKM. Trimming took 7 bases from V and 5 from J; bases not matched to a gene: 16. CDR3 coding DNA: TGTGCCAGCATCAGCGGGGGGACGGGAGGGCTGGGAGATACGCAGTATTTT. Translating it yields CASISGGTGGLGDTQYF.

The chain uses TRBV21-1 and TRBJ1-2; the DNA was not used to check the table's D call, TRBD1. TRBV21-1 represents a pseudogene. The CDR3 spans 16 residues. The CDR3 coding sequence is TGTGCCAGCAACCCAAGGACAGGGGGGGAGAGCTATGGCTACACCTTC. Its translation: CASNPRTGGESYGYTF.

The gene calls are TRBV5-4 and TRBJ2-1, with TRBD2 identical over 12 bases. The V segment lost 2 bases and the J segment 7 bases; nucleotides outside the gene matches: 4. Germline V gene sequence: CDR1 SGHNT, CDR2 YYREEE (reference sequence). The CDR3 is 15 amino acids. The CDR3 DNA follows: TGTGCCAGCAGCTTATGGCTAGCGGGAGGGAATGAGCAGTTCTTC. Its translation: CASSLWLAGGNEQFF.

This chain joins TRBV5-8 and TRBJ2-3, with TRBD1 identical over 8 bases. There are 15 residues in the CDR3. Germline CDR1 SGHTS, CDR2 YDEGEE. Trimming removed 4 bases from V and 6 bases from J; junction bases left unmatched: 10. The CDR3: CASSLNQGARDTQYF. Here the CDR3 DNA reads TGTGCCAGCAGCCTGAATCAGGGGGCGCGGGATACGCAGTATTTT.

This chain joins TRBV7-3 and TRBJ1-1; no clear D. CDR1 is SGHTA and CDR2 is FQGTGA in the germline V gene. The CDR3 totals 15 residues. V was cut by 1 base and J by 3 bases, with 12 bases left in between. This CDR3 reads CASSLRVGRDTEAFF. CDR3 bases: TGTGCCAGCAGCTTAAGGGTGGGGAGAGACACTGAAGCTTTCTTT.

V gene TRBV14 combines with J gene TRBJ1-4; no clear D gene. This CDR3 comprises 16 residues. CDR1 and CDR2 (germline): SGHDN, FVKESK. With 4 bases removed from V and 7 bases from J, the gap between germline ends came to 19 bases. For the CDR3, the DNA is TGTGCCAGCAGCCCCCTTGCGGGATCTTCGGGTGAAAAACTGTTTTTT. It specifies CASSPLAGSSGEKLFF.

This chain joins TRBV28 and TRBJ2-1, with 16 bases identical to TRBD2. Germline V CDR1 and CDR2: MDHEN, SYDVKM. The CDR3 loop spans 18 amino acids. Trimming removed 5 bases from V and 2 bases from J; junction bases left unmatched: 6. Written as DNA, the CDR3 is TGTGCCAGCAGTCTAACGGGGACTAGCGGGAGGGCCTACAATGAGCAGTTCTTC. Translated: CASSLTGTSGRAYNEQFF.

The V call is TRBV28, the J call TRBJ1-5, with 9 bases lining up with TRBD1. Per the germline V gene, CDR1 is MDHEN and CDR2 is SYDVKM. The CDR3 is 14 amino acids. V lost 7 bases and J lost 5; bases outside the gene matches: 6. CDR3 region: CASNAGQGYQPQHF. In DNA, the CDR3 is TGTGCCAGCAACGCGGGACAGGGATATCAGCCCCAGCATTTT.

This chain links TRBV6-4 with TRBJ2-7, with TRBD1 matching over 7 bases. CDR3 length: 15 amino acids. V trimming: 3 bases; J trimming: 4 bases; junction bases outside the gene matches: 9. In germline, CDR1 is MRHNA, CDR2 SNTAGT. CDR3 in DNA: TGTGCCAGCAGTGAAGGGCCAGGGGGAACTTACGAGCAGTACTTC. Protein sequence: CASSEGPGGTYEQYF.

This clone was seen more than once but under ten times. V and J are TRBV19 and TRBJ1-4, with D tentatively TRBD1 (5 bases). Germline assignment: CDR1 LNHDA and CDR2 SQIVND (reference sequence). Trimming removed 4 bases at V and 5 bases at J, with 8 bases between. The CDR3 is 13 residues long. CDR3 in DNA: TGTGCCAGTAGTACAGGGAAGAATGAAAAACTGTTTTTT. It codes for CASSTGKNEKLFF.

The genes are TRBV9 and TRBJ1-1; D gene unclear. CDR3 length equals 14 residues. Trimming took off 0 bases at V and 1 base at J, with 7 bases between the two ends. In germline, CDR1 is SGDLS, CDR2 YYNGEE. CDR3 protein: CASSVEPQNTEAFF. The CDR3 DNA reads TGTGCCAGCAGCGTAGAACCACAGAACACTGAAGCTTTCTTT.

CDR3 amino acids: CASSLGGRGPNEQYF. Written as DNA, the CDR3 is TGCGCCAGCAGCTTGGGGGGCAGGGGCCCGAACGAGCAGTACTTC. The rearrangement uses TRBV5-1 and TRBJ2-7, with D possibly TRBD1 on 6 matching bases. The CDR3 extends over 15 amino acids. V was pared by 0 bases and J by 5 bases, with 15 bases between. The germline V gene has CDR1 SGHRS and CDR2 YFSETQ. The whole variable domain, filled in from reference TRBV5-1 and TRBJ2-7, reads KAGVTQTPRYLIKTRGQQVTLSCSPISGHRSVSWYQQTPGQGLQFLFEYFSETQRNKGNFPGRFSGRQFSNSRSEMNVSTLELGDSALYLCASSLGGRGPNEQYFGPGTRLTVT.

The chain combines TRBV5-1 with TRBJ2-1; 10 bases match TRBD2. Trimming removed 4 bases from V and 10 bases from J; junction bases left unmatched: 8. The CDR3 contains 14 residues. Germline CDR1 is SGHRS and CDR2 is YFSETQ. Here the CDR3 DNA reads TGCGCCAGCAGCCCCAGCGGGAGGGCCCAGGAGCAGTTCTTC. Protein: CASSPSGRAQEQFF.

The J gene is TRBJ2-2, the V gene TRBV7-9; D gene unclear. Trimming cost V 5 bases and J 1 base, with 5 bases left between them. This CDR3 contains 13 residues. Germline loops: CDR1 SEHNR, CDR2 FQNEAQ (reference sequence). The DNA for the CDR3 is TGTGCCAGCAGCGTCGGGAACACCGGGGAGCTGTTTTTT. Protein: CASSVGNTGELFF.

The CDR3 nucleotides read TGCGCCAGCAGCCACCAAAGAGATCAGCCCCAGCATTTT. It yields the protein CASSHQRDQPQHF. This sequence joins TRBV4-3 and TRBJ1-5; D remains ambiguous. V lost 3 bases and J lost 5, with 8 bases in between. CDR3 length equals 13 residues. In germline, CDR1 is LGHNA, CDR2 YSLEER.

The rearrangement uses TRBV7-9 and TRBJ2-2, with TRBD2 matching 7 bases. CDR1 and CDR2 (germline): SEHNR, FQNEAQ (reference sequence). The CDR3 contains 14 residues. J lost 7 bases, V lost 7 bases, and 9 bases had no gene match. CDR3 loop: CASNSLGGDGELFF. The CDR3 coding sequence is TGTGCCAGCAACTCCCTGGGAGGGGACGGGGAGCTGTTTTTT.